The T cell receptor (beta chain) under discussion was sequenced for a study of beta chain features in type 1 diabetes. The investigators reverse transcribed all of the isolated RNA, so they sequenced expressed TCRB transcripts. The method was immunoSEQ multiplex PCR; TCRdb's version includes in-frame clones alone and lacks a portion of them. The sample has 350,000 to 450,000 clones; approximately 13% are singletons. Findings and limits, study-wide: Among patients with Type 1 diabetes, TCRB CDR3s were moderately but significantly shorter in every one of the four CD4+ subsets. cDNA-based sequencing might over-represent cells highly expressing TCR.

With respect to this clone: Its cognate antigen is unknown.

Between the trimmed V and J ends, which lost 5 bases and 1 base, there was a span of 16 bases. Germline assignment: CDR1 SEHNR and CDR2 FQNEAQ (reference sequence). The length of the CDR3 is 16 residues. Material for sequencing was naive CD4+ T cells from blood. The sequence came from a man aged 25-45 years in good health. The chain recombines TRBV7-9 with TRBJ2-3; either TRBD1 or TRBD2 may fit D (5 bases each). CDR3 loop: CASSVYGRGGTDTQYF. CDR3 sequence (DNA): TGTGCCAGCAGCGTCTACGGCCGAGGGGGCACAGATACGCAGTATTTT.